What follows are 5 T cell receptor beta chains derived from one specimen sequenced in a study of identical twins. TCRdb fed the 5' RACE reads into MiXCR, producing one record per CDR3 protein. The sample records approximately 470,000 distinct CDR3 sequences, 12% to 15% being singletons. This sample also appeared in a second study, on yellow fever vaccine responses in identical twins.

Sequenced sample: CD4+ T cells sorted from blood. All receptors come from a woman aged 18 to 35 in good health.

This clonotype was detected a few times. This chain connects TRBV10-3 to TRBJ2-7; 12 bases match TRBD2. This CDR3 comprises 20 residues. With 6 bases clipped from V and 2 bases from J, the junction kept 20 bases outside the gene matches. The germline V gene has CDR1 ENHRY and CDR2 SYGVKD. In DNA form, the CDR3 reads TGTGCCATCAGCAACACTAGGAAAACGGGACTAGCGGGCCAGACCTACGAGCAGTACTTC. Translation gives CAISNTRKTGLAGQTYEQYF.

This clonotype was observed a handful of times. CDR3 protein: CASSQVRTGPNSPLHF. The CDR3 region has the DNA TGTGCCAGCAGCCAAGTCCGTACGGGGCCTAATTCACCCCTCCACTTT. The chain carries TRBV14 and TRBJ1-6; weak D call: TRBD1 (5 bases). Germline assignment: CDR1 SGHDN and CDR2 FVKESK. The CDR3 runs to 16 residues. The V end was cut by 1 base, the J end by 6 bases, with 13 bases between.

The CDR3 loop reads CASSPPKGKIETQYF. CDR3 sequence (DNA): TGTGCCAGCAGCCCTCCTAAAGGGAAGATAGAGACCCAGTACTTC. The rearrangement joins TRBV12-3 or TRBV12-4 to TRBJ2-5; D gene ambiguous. Trimming took 6 bases from V and 4 from J, leaving 18 bases between them. The CDR3 contains 15 residues.

The V and J genes are TRBV6-1 and TRBJ2-7; D possibly corresponds to TRBD2 (5 bases). This CDR3 comprises 16 residues. V was clipped by 6 bases and J by 1 base, with 19 bases between them. The germline V gene has CDR1 MNHNS and CDR2 SASEGT. For the CDR3, the DNA is TGTGCCAGCAGGCCTACTAGGACCCACCTTTCCTACGAGCAGTACTTC. Translation gives CASRPTRTHLSYEQYF.

This chain uses TRBV2 with TRBJ2-2; D unresolved. The CDR3 consists of 16 residues. The V gene's germline CDR1 is SNHLY and CDR2 FYNNEI. V was trimmed by 3 bases and J by 3 bases, leaving 14 bases between them. In DNA form, the CDR3 reads TGTGCCAGCAGTGAGATAGTGCGAAGGTACACCGGGGAGCTGTTTTTT. This encodes CASSEIVRRYTGELFF.